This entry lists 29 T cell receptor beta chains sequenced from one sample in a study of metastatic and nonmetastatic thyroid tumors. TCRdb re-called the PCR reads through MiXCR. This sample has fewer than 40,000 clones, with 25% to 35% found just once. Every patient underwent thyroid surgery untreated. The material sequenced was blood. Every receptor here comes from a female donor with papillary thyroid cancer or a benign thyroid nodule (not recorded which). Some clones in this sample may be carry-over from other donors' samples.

CDR3 nucleotide sequence: TGTGCCTGGAGTTCCAGACATGGTGGCTACACCTTC. It specifies CAWSSRHGGYTF. The chain uses TRBV30 and TRBJ1-2; the D is unclear. The CDR3 is 12 residues long. Trimming left V 2 bases short and J 7 bases short, with 11 bases between. Germline CDR1 GTSNPN, CDR2 SVGIG (reference sequence).

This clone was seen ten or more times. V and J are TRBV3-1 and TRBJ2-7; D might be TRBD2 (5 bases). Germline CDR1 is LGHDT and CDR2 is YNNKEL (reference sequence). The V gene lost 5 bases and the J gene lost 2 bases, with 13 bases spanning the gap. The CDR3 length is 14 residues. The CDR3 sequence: CASSFGRGAYEQYF. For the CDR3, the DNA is TGTGCCAGCAGCTTTGGACGGGGAGCCTACGAGCAGTACTTC.

CDR3 amino acids: CASRFTTGENYGYTF. The CDR3 DNA follows: TGTGCCAGCAGATTCACGACAGGGGAAAACTATGGCTACACCTTC. V gene TRBV6-1 combines with J gene TRBJ1-2; TRBD1 agrees at 8 bases. The CDR3 totals 15 residues. Germline V gene lookup returns CDR1 MNHNS and CDR2 SASEGT. V was pared by 6 bases and J by 2 bases, with 8 bases of the junction left unmatched.

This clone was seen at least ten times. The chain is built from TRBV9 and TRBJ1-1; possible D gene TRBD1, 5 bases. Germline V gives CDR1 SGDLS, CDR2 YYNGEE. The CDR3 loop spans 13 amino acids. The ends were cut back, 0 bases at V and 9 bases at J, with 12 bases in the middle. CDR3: CASSVDSEGQAFF. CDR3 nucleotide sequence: TGTGCCAGCAGCGTAGACTCCGAGGGGCAAGCTTTCTTT.

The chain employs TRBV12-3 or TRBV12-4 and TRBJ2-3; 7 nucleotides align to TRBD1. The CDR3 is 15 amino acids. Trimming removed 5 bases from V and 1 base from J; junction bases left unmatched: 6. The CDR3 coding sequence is TGTGCCAGCAGTCCCACAGGGGTCGGCACAGATACGCAGTATTTT. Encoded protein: CASSPTGVGTDTQYF.

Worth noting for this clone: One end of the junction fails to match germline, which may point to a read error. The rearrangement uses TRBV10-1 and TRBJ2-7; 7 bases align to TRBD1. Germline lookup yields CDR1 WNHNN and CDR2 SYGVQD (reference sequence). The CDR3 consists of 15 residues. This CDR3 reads CDSSDHGQVFDEQYF. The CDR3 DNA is TGCGACAGCAGTGACCATGGACAGGTCTTCGACGAGCAGTACTTC.

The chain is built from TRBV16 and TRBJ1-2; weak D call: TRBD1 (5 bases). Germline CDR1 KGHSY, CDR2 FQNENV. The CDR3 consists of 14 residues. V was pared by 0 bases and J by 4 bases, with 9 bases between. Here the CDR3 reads CASSQSTGTYGYTF. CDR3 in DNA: TGTGCCAGCAGCCAATCTACAGGAACCTATGGCTACACCTTC.

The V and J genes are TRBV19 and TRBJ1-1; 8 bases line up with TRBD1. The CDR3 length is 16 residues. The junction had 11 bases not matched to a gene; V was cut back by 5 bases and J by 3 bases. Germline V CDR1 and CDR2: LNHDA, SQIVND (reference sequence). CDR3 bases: TGTGCCAGTAGTCTGGGGGTGCAGGGGGCGTACACTGAAGCTTTCTTT. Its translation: CASSLGVQGAYTEAFF.

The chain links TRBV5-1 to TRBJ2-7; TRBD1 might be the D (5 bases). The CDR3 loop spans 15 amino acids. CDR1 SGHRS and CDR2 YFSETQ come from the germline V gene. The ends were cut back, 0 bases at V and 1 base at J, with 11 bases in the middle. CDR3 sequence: CASSLASQGSYEQYF. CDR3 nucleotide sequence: TGCGCCAGCAGCTTGGCCTCTCAGGGATCCTACGAGCAGTACTTC.

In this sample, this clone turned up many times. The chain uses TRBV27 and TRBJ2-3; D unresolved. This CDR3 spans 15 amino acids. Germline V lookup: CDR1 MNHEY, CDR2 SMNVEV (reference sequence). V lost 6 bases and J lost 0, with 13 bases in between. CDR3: CASRERDLSTDTQYF. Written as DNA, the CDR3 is TGTGCCAGCAGGGAGCGAGACCTTAGCACAGATACGCAGTATTTT.

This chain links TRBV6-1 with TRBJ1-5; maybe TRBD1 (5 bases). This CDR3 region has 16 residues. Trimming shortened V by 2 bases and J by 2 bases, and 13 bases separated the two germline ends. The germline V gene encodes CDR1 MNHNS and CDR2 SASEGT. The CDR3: CASSEQGGAGNQPQHF. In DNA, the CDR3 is TGTGCCAGCAGTGAACAGGGAGGTGCGGGCAATCAGCCCCAGCATTTT.

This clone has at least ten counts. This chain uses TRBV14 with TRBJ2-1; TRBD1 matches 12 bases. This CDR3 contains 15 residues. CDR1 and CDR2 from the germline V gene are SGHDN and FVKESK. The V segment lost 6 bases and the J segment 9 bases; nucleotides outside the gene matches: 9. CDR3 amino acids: CASRDTGTGGSEQFF. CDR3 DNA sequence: TGTGCCAGCAGGGACACCGGGACAGGGGGCAGTGAGCAGTTCTTC.

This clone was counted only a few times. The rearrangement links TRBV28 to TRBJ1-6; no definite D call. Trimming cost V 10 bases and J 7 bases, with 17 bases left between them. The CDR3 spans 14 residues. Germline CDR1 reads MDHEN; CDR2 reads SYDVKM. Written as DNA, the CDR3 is TGTGCCACCCTGGGTGGAAGGCGGAATTCACCCCTCCACTTT. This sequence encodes CATLGGRRNSPLHF.

The CDR3 loop is CASSSPTGELFF. CDR3 DNA: TGTGCCAGCAGTTCCCCGACCGGGGAGCTGTTTTTT. V usage is TRBV6-9 and J usage is TRBJ2-2; D not certain. This CDR3 has 12 amino acids. The V end lost 4 bases, the J end lost 5 bases, and 5 bases lay between the germline ends. Looked up from germline, CDR1 is MNHGY and CDR2 is SVAAGI.

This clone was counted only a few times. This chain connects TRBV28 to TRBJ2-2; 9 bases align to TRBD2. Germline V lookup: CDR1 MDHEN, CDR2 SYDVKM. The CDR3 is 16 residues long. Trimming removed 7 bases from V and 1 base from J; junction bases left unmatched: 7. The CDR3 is CASKGLALLNTGELFF. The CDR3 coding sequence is TGTGCCAGCAAGGGACTAGCCCTCCTGAACACCGGGGAGCTGTTTTTT.

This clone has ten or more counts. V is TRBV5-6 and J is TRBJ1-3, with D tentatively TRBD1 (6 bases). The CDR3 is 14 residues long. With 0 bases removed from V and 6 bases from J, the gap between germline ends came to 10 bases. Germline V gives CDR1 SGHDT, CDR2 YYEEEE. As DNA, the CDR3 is TGTGCCAGCAGCTTGGCAGGGGCCCAAAACACCATATATTTT. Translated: CASSLAGAQNTIYF.

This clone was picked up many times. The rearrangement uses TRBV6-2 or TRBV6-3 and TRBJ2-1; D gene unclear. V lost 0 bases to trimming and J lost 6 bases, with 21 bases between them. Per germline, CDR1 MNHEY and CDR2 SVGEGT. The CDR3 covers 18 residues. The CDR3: CASSYSIWAVGLGNEQFF. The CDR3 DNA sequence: TGTGCCAGCAGTTACTCGATTTGGGCCGTGGGGTTGGGCAATGAGCAGTTCTTC.

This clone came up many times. CDR3 sequence reads: CAWSKLEKRDIQYF. For the CDR3, the DNA is TGTGCCTGGAGTAAGTTGGAGAAAAGGGACATTCAGTACTTC. J is TRBJ2-4 and V is TRBV30; D not resolved. Trimming stripped 2 bases from V and 8 bases from J, with 16 bases between. The CDR3 sequence is 14 residues long. Germline CDR1 and CDR2: GTSNPN and SVGIG (reference sequence).

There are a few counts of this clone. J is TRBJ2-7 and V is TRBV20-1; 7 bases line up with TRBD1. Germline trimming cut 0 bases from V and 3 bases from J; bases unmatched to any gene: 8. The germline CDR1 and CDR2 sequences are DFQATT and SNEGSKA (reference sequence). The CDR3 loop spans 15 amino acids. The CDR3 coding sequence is TGCAGTGCTAGAGATTTGACAGGGAGCAGCTACGAGCAGTACTTC. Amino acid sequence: CSARDLTGSSYEQYF.

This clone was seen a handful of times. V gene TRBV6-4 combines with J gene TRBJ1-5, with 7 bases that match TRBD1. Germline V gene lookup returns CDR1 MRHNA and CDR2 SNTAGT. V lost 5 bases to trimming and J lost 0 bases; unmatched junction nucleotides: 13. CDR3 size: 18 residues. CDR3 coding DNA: TGTGCCAGCAGTTCTACGGGGTACAGGGGATATAGCAATCAGCCCCAGCATTTT. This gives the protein CASSSTGYRGYSNQPQHF.

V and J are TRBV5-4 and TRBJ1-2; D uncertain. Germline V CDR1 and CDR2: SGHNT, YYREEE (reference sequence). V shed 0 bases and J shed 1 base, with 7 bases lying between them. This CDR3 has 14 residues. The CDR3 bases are TGTGCCAGCAGCTTGGGTCGGAGTAACTATGGCTACACCTTC. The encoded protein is CASSLGRSNYGYTF. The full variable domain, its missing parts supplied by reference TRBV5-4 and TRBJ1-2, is ETGVTQSPTHLIKTRGQQVTLRCSSQSGHNTVSWYQQALGQGPQFIFQYYREEENGRGNFPPRFSGLQFPNYSSELNVNALELDDSALYLCASSLGRSNYGYTFGSGTRLTVV.

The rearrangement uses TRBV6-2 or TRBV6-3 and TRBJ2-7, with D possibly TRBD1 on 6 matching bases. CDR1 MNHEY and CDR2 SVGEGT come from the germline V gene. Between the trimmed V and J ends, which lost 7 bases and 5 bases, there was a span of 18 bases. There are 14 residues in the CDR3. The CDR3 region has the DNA TGTGCCAGCATACAATTCTGGGGGCAGGACGAGCAGTACTTC. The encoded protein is CASIQFWGQDEQYF.

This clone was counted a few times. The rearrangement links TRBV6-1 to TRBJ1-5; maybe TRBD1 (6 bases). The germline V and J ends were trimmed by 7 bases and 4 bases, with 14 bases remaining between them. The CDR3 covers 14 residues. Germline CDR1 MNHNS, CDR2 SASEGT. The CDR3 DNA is TGTGCCAGCAAATCCGGGACAACGAATCAGCCCCAGCATTTT. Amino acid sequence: CASKSGTTNQPQHF.

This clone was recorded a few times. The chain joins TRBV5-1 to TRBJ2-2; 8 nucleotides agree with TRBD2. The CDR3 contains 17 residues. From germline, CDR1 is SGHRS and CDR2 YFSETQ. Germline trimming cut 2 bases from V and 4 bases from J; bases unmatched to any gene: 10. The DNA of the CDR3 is TGCGCCAGCAGCTTAATCTCAGGCGGGAGGATCACCGGGGAGCTGTTTTTT. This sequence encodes CASSLISGGRITGELFF.

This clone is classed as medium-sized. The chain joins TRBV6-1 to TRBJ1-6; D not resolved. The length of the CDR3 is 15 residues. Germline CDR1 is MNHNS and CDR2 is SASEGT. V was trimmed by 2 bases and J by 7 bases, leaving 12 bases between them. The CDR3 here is CASSEWQVINSPLHF. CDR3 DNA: TGTGCCAGCAGTGAATGGCAGGTGATAAATTCACCCCTCCACTTT.

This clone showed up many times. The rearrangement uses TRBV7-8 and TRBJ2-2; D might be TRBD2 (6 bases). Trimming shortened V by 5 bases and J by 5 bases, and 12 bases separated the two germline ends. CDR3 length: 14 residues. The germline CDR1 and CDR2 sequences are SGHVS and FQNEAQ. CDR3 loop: CASSIGTHTGELFF. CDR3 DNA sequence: TGTGCCAGCAGCATCGGGACTCATACCGGGGAGCTGTTTTTT.

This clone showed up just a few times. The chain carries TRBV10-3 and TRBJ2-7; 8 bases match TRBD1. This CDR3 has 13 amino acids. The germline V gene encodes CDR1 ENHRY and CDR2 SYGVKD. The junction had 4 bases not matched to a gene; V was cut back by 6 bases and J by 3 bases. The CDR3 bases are TGTGCCATCAGATCGGACAGGGACTACGAGCAGTACTTC. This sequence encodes CAIRSDRDYEQYF.

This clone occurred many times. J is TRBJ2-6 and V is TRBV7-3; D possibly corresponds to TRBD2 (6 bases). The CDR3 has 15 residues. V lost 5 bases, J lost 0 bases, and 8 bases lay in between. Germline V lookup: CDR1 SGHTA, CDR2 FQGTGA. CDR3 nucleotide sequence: TGTGCCAGCAGCACCGGGAGCTCTGGGGCCAACGTCCTGACTTTC. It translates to CASSTGSSGANVLTF.

CDR3 DNA sequence: TGCAGTGCTAGAGTTGGGGGTGGCACTGAAGCTTTCTTT. Protein sequence: CSARVGGGTEAFF. The chain joins TRBV20-1 to TRBJ1-1, with a weak D call TRBD1 (5 bases). This CDR3 region has 13 residues. CDR1 is DFQATT, CDR2 SNEGSKA, per germline (reference sequence). Between the trimmed V and J ends, which lost 1 base and 4 bases, there was a span of 10 bases.